The clone carrying this T cell receptor (beta chain) was counted once. The antigen is not known. The junction departs from the called germline gene at one end, perhaps through a read error. Through Arm-PCR of CDR3 regions and iRepertoire HTBI primers, TCR beta libraries were built. Each CDR3 protein gets one entry after TCRdb re-called the multiplex PCR reads with MiXCR. The profile shows roughly 500,000 distinct CDR3 sequences, 20% to 25% of them singletons. As for time point: persistent/refractory GD, antithyroid drugs over 5 years with positive TRAb. With RNA extracted from PBMCs as input, the TCR library was made. American Thyroid Association guidelines defined Graves' disease diagnosis. The sample belongs to a study of regulatory T cells in long-lasting Graves disease. Whole-study context: The definition of persistent Graves' disease was over 5 years of antithyroid drugs with positive TSH receptor antibodies.

Germline V gives CDR1 SEHNR, CDR2 FQNEAQ (reference sequence). CDR3 length: 14 amino acids. Study-wide results and caveats: With persistent disease, TRBV28, TRBJ1-2 and TRBJ2-5 were the favored segments.

The sequence was obtained from a female donor with Graves disease. Sequenced here: peripheral blood mononuclear cells (PBMCs), sampled when the disease was refractory, from a patient treated with antithyroid drugs. The chain carries TRBV7-9 and TRBJ2-7; 11 positions agree with TRBD2. The CDR3 reads CASNVETSGTERYF. CDR3 bases: TGTGCCAGCAACGTCGAGACTAGCGGGACCGAGCGGTACTTC.